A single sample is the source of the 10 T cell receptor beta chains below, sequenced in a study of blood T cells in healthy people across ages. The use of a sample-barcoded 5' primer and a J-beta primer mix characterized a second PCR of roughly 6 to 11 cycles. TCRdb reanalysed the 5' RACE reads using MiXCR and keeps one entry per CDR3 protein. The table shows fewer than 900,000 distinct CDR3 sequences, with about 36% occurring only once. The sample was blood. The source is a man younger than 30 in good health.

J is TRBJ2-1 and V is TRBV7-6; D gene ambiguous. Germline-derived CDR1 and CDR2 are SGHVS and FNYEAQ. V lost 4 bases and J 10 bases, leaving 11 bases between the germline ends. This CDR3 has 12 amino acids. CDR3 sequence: CASSYGRQEQFF. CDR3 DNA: TGTGCCAGCAGCTACGGACGCCAAGAGCAGTTCTTC. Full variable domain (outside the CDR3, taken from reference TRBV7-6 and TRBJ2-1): GAGVSQSPRYKVTKRGQDVALRCDPISGHVSLYWYRQALGQGPEFLTYFNYEAQQDKSGLPNDRFSAERPEGSISTLTIQRTEQRDSAMYRCASSYGRQEQFFGPGTRLTVL.

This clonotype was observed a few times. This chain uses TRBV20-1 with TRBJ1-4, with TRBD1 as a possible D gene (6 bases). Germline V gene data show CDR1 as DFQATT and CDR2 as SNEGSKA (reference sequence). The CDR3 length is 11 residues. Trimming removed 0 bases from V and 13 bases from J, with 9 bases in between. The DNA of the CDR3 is TGCAGTGCTAGAGAGGGGGGCGGACTGTTTTTT. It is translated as CSAREGGGLFF.

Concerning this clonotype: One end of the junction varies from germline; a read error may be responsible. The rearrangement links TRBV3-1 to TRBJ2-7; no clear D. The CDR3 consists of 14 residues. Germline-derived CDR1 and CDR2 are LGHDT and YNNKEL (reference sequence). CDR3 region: CAGSQSSGAYEQYF. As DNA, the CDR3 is TGTGCCGGCAGCCAAAGCTCAGGAGCCTACGAGCAGTACTTC.

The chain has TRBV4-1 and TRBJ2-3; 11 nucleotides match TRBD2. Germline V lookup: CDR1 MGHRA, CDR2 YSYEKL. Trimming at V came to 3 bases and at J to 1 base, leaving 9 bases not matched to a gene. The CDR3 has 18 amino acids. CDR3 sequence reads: CASSHGRTSGPGTDTQYF. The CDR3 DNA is TGCGCCAGCAGCCACGGAAGGACTAGCGGGCCGGGCACAGATACGCAGTATTTT.

CDR3 coding DNA: TGCGCCAGCAGCTTGGACAGCATGGAGTACAATGAGCAGTACTTC. Protein: CASSLDSMEYNEQYF. The chain combines TRBV5-1 with TRBJ2-7; D unclear. This CDR3 has 15 amino acids. Trimming shortened V by 0 bases and J by 7 bases, and 17 bases separated the two germline ends. Germline loops: CDR1 SGHRS, CDR2 YFSETQ.

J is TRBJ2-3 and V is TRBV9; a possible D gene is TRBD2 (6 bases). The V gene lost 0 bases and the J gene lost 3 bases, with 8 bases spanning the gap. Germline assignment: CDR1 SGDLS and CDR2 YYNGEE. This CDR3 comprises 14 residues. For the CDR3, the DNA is TGTGCCAGCAGCGTAGGCGGGGAAACAGATACGCAGTATTTT. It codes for CASSVGGETDTQYF.

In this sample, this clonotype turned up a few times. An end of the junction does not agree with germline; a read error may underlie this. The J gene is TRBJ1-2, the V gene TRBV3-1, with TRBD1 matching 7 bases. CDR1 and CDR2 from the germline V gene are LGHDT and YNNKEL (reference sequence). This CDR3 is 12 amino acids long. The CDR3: CAGSQDRVGYTF. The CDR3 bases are TGTGCCGGCAGCCAAGACAGGGTTGGCTACACCTTC.

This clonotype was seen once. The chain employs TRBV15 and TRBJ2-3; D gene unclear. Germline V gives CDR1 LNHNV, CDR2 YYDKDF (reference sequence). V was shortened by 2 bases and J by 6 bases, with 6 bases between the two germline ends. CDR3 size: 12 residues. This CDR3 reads CATSRSRDTQYF. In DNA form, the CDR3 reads TGTGCCACCAGCAGATCGCGGGATACGCAGTATTTT.

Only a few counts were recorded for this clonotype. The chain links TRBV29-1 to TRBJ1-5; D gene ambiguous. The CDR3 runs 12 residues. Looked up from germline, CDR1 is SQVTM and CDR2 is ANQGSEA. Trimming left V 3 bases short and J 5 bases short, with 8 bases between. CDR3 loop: CSVEGRHQPQHF. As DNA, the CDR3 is TGCAGCGTTGAGGGCAGGCATCAGCCCCAGCATTTT. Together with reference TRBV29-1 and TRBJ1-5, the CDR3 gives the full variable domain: SAVISQKPSRDICQRGTSLTIQCQVDSQVTMMFWYRQQPGQSLTLIATANQGSEATYESGFVIDKFPISRPNLTFSTLTVSNMSPEDSSIYLCSVEGRHQPQHFGDGTRLSIL.

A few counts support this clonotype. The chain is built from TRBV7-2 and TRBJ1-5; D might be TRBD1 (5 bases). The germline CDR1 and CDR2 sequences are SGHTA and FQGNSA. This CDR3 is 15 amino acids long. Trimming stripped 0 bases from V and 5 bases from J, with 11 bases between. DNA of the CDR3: TGTGCCAGCAGCTTAGCGGGAATACAGGATCAGCCCCAGCATTTT. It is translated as CASSLAGIQDQPQHF.